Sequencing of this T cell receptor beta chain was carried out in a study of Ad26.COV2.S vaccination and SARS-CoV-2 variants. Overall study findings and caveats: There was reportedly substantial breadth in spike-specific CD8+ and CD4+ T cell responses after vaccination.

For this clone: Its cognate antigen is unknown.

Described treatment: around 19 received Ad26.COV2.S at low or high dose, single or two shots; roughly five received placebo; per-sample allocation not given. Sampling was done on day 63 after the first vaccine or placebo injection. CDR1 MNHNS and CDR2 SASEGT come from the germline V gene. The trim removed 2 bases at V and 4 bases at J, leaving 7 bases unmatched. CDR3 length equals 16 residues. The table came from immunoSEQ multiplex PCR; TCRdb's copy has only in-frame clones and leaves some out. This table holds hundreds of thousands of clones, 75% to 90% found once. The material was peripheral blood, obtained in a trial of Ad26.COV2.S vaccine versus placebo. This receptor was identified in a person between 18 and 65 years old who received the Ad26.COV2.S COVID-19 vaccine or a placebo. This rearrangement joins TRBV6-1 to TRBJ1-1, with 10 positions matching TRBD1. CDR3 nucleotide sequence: TGTGCCAGCAGTGAACGGACAGGGGGTAGGAGCACTGAAGCTTTCTTT. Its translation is CASSERTGGRSTEAFF.